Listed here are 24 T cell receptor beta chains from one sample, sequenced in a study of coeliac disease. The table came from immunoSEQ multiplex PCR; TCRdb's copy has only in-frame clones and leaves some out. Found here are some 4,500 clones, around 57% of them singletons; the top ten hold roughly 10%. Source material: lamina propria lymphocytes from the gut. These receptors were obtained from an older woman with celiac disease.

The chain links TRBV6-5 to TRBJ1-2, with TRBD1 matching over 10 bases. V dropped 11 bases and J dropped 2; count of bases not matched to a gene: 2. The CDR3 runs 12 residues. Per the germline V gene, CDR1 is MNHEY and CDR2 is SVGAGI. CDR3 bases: TGTGCCTTGACAGGGGGCAACTATGGCTACACCTTC. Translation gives CALTGGNYGYTF.

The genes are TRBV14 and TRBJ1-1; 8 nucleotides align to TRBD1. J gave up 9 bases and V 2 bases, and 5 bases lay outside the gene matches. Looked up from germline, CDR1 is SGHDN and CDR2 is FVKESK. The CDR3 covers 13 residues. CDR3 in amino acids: CASSQIQGAKAFF. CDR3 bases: TGTGCCAGCAGCCAAATCCAGGGGGCCAAAGCTTTCTTT.

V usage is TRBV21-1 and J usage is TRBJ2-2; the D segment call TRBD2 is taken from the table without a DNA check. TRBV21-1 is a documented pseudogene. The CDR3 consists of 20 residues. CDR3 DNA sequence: TGTGCCAGCAGCAAAGTGGGGACTAGCGGGGGGGAACACAACACCGGGGAGCTGTTTTTT. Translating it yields CASSKVGTSGGEHNTGELFF.

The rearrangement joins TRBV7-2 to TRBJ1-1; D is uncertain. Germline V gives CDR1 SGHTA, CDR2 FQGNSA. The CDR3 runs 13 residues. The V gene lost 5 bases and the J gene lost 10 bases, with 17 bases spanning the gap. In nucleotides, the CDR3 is TGTGCCAGCAGCCGAGGTCAAGCCGAGGGAGCTTTCTTT. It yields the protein CASSRGQAEGAFF.

The CDR3 coding sequence is TGTGCCAGCGACACGGGGAGCGCTGAAGCTTTCTTT. Protein product: CASDTGSAEAFF. V and J are TRBV2 and TRBJ1-1; no clear D gene. Germline-derived CDR1 and CDR2 are SNHLY and FYNNEI. This CDR3 region has 12 residues. Trimming took 8 bases from V and 6 from J, leaving 13 bases between them.

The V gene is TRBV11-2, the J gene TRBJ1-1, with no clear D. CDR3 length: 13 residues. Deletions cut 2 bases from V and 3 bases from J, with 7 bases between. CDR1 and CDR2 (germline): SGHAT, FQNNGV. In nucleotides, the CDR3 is TGTGCCAGCAGCTTAAGGAGGGACACTGAAGCTTTCTTT. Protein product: CASSLRRDTEAFF.

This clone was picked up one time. CDR3 bases: TGTGCCAGCAGCTCTACACAGTCGGAATTCTACGAGCAGTACTTC. Translated: CASSSTQSEFYEQYF. This chain uses TRBV5-6 with TRBJ2-7; no clear D gene. CDR1 SGHDT and CDR2 YYEEEE come from the germline V gene. V was trimmed by 3 bases and J by 3 bases, leaving 16 bases between them. CDR3 length: 15 residues.

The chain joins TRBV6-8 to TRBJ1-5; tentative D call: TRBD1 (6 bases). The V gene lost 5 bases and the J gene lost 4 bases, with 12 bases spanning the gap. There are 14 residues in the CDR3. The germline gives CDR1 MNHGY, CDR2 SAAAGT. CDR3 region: CASSTDSRNQPQHF. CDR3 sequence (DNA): TGTGCCAGCAGTACGGACAGCCGTAATCAGCCCCAGCATTTT.

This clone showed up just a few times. CDR3: CAWSRDRGTGEAFF. CDR3 in DNA: TGTGCCTGGAGCAGGGACAGGGGAACAGGTGAAGCTTTCTTT. The V and J genes are TRBV30 and TRBJ1-1; 10 bases are shared with TRBD1. This CDR3 region has 14 residues. V lost 3 bases, J lost 7 bases, and 8 bases stayed unmatched. Per the germline V gene, CDR1 is GTSNPN and CDR2 is SVGIG (reference sequence).

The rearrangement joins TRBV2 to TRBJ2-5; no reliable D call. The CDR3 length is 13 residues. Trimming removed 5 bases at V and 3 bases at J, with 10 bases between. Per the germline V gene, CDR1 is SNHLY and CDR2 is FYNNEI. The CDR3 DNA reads TGTGCCAGCAGTTTTGGGCGTGAAGAGACCCAGTACTTC. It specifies CASSFGREETQYF.

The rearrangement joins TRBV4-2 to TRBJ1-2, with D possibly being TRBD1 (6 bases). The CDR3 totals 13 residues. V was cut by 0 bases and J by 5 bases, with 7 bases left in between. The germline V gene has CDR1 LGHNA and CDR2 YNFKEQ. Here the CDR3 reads CASSQDRGYGYTF. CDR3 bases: TGTGCCAGCAGCCAAGATAGGGGGTATGGCTACACCTTC.

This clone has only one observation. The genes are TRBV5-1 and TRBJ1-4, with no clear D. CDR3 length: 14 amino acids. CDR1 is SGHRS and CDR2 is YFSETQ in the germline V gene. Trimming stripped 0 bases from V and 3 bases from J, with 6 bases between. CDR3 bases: TGCGCCAGCAGCTTGGCGGGGTCTAATGAAAAACTGTTTTTT. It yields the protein CASSLAGSNEKLFF.

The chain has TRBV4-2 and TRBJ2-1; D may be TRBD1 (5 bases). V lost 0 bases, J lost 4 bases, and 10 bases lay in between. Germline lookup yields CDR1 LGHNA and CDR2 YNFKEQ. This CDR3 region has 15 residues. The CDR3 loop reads CASSQDAGMYNEQFF. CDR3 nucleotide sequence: TGTGCCAGCAGCCAAGATGCAGGGATGTACAATGAGCAGTTCTTC.

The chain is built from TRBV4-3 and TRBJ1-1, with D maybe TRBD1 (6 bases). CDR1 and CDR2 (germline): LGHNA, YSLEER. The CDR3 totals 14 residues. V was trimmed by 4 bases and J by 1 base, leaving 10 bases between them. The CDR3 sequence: CASSLTGWNTEAFF. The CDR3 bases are TGCGCCAGCAGCCTTACAGGGTGGAACACTGAAGCTTTCTTT.

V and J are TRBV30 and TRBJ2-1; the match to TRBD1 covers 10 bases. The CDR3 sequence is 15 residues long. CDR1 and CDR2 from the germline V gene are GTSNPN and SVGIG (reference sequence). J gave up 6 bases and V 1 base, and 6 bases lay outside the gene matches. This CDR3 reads CAWSGTGTGVNEQFF. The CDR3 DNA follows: TGTGCCTGGAGTGGGACCGGGACAGGGGTCAATGAGCAGTTCTTC. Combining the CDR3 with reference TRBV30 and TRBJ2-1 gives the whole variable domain SQTIHQWPATLVQPVGSPLSLECTVEGTSNPNLYWYRQAAGRGLQLLFYSVGIGQISSEVPQNLSASRPQDRQFILSSKKLLLSDSGFYLCAWSGTGTGVNEQFFGPGTRLTVL.

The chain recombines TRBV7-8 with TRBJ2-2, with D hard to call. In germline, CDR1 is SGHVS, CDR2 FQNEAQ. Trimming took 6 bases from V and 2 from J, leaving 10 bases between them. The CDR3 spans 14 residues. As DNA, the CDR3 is TGTGCCAGCAGTTCTCAGGCAAACACCGGGGAGCTGTTTTTT. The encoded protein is CASSSQANTGELFF.

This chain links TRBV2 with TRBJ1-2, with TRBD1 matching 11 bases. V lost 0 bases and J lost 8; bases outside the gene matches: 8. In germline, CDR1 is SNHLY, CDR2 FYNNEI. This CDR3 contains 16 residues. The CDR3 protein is CASSEALFGTGGGYTF. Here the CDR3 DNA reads TGTGCCAGCAGTGAAGCGCTCTTTGGGACAGGGGGAGGCTACACCTTC.

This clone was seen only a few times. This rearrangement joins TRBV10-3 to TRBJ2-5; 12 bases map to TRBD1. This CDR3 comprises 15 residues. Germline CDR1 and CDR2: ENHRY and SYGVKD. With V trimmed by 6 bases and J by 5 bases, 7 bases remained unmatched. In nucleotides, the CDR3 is TGTGCCATCAGCGGGACAGGGGGCGCGGGGGAGACCCAGTACTTC. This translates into CAISGTGGAGETQYF.

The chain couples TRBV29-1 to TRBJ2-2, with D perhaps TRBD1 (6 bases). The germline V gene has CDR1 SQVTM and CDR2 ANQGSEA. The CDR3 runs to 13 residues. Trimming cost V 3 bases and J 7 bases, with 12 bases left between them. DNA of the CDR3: TGCAGCGTTGAGGCGAACAGGGACGGGGAGCTGTTTTTT. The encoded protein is CSVEANRDGELFF.

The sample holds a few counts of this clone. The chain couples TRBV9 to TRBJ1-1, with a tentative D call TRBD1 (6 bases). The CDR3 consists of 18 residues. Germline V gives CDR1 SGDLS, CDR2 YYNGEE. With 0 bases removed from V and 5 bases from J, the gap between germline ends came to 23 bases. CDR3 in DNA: TGTGCCAGCAGCGTAGGATCTGAACAGGGAATGGGGGGGACTGAAGCTTTCTTT. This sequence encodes CASSVGSEQGMGGTEAFF.

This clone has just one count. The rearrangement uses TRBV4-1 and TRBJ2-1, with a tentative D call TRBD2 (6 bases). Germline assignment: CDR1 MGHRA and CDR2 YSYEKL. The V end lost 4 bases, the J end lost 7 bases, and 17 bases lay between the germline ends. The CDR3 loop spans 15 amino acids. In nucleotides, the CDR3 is TGCGCCAGCAGCCGGGACGGAGGGGCAATTAATGAGCAGTTCTTC. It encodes CASSRDGGAINEQFF.

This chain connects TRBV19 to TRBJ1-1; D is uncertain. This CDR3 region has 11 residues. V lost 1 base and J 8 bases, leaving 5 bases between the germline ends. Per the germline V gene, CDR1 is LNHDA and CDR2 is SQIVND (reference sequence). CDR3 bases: TGTGCCAGTAGTATAGGGCCGGAAGCTTTCTTT. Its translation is CASSIGPEAFF.

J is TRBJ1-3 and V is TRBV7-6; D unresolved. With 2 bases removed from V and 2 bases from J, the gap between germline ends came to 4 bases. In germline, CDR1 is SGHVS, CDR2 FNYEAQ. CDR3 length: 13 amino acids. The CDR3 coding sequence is TGTGCCAGCAGCTTATCAGCTGGAAACACCATATATTTT. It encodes CASSLSAGNTIYF.

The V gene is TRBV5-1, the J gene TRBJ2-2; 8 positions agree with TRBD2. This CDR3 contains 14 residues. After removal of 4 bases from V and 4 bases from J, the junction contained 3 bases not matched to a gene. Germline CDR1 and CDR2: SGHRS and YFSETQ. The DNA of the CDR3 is TGCGCCAGCAGCAAAGGGACTAGCACCGGGGAGCTGTTTTTT. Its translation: CASSKGTSTGELFF.